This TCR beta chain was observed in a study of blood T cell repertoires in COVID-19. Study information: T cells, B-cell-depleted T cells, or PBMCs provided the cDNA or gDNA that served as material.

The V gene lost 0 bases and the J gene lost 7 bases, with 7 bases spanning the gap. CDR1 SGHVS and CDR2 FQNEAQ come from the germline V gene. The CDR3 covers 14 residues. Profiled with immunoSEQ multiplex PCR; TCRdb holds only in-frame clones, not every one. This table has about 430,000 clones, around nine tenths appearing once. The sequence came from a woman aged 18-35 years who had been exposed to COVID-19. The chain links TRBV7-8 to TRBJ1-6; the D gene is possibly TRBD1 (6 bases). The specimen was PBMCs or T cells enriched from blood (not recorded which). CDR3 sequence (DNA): TGTGCCAGCAGCTTAGCGGGGGCCAATTCACCCCTCCACTTT. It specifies CASSLAGANSPLHF.